The 23 T cell receptor beta chains below come from one sample, sequenced in a study of T cells after yellow fever vaccination. MiXCR was run by TCRdb on the 5' RACE reads, yielding one entry per CDR3 protein. The repertoire has approximately 260,000 distinct CDR3 sequences, around 5.3% of them found once; the top ten carry 3% to 4%. The sample consisted of CD4+ T cells sorted from PBMCs, taken on the day of the yellow fever booster vaccination. These receptors were taken from a man younger than 35 who received the YFV17D yellow fever vaccine.

This clonotype was seen only a few times. This chain uses TRBV6-2 or TRBV6-3 with TRBJ1-1; D gene unclear. The V end lost 6 bases, the J end lost 1 base, and 15 bases lay between the germline ends. CDR3 length: 15 residues. Germline V lookup: CDR1 MNHEY, CDR2 SVGEGT. This chain's CDR3 is CASSPIGQANTEAFF. CDR3 DNA sequence: TGTGCCAGCAGCCCAATCGGGCAGGCGAACACTGAAGCTTTCTTT.

This clonotype showed up just a few times. The chain couples TRBV18 to TRBJ1-1, with no clear D. V dropped 1 base and J dropped 7 bases, with 7 bases sitting between them. CDR1 is KGHSH, CDR2 LQKENI, per germline. The CDR3 length is 12 residues. CDR3 region: CASSPQGVEAFF. CDR3 DNA: TGTGCCAGCTCACCACAGGGCGTTGAAGCTTTCTTT.

This clonotype appeared many times. V gene TRBV12-5 combines with J gene TRBJ2-1; weak D call: TRBD1 (5 bases). The CDR3 is made up of 15 amino acids. V was cut by 5 bases and J by 3 bases, with 14 bases left in between. Germline V gene sequence: CDR1 LGHNT, CDR2 FRNRAP. CDR3 nucleotides: TGTGCTAGTGGTCCGGACACACCCTTCTACAATGAGCAGTTCTTC. The encoded protein is CASGPDTPFYNEQFF.

V and J are TRBV7-2 and TRBJ2-5; D possibly corresponds to TRBD1 (5 bases). V was trimmed by 5 bases and J by 6 bases, leaving 13 bases between them. The germline gives CDR1 SGHTA, CDR2 FQGNSA. The CDR3 runs to 13 residues. DNA of the CDR3: TGTGCCAGCAGCCCACGGCAGGGTCAGACCCAGTACTTC. Amino acids: CASSPRQGQTQYF.

V and J are TRBV2 and TRBJ1-6, with D possibly matching TRBD1 (5 bases). The CDR3 contains 12 residues. CDR1 is SNHLY, CDR2 FYNNEI, per germline. V shed 8 bases and J shed 10 bases, with 12 bases lying between them. CDR3 DNA: TGTGCCAGCTCCAGGGAAAGATCACCCCTCCACTTT. Amino acid sequence: CASSRERSPLHF.

V and J are TRBV2 and TRBJ2-7; D is possibly TRBD2 (6 bases). The germline V gene has CDR1 SNHLY and CDR2 FYNNEI. The CDR3 is 12 amino acids. The CDR3 is CAGGESSYEQYF. CDR3 in DNA: TGTGCGGGGGGAGAAAGCTCCTACGAGCAGTACTTC.

This clonotype was counted only a few times. The chain uses TRBV5-5 and TRBJ2-5; D possibly corresponds to TRBD2 (6 bases). Germline V gene sequence: CDR1 SGHKS, CDR2 YYEKEE (reference sequence). V dropped 4 bases and J dropped 7 bases, with 17 bases sitting between them. The CDR3 consists of 14 residues. For the CDR3, the DNA is TGTGCCAGCAGCCAGGGACTTCAAAGTGGGACCCAGTACTTC. Its protein is CASSQGLQSGTQYF. The full variable domain, in which reference TRBV5-5 and TRBJ2-5 provide the parts outside the CDR3, is DAGVTQSPTHLIKTRGQQVTLRCSPISGHKSVSWYQQVLGQGPQFIFQYYEKEERGRGNFPDRFSARQFPNYSSELNVNALLLGDSALYLCASSQGLQSGTQYFGPGTRLLVL.

The table lists this clonotype with many counts. V and J are TRBV12-3 or TRBV12-4 and TRBJ1-1; no clear D gene. V gave up 6 bases and J gave up 0 bases, with 11 bases separating them. The CDR3 covers 14 residues. CDR3 sequence reads: CASRPGPLNTEAFF. The CDR3 nucleotides are TGTGCCAGCAGACCGGGCCCCCTGAACACTGAAGCTTTCTTT.

This rearrangement joins TRBV7-2 to TRBJ1-4; 11 positions match TRBD1. The CDR3 contains 14 residues. Germline V gene data show CDR1 as SGHTA and CDR2 as FQGNSA. The trim removed 5 bases at V and 10 bases at J, leaving 6 bases unmatched. The DNA for the CDR3 is TGTGCCAGCAGCGATCGGACAGGGGGCCTAAAACTGTTTTTT. It specifies CASSDRTGGLKLFF.

This clonotype occurred a few times. The chain employs TRBV19 and TRBJ2-7, with 7 nucleotides matching TRBD1. Germline CDR1 and CDR2: LNHDA and SQIVND (reference sequence). The V segment lost 5 bases and the J segment 7 bases; nucleotides outside the gene matches: 8. The CDR3 contains 13 residues. The CDR3 DNA sequence: TGTGCCAGTAGTGAAGGACAGGTTGGTGAGCAGTACTTC. Its protein product is CASSEGQVGEQYF.

The rearrangement joins TRBV5-1 to TRBJ1-2; D may be TRBD1 (5 bases). CDR3 length equals 15 residues. Trimming cost V 4 bases and J 4 bases, with 17 bases left between them. CDR1 and CDR2 from the germline V gene are SGHRS and YFSETQ. The CDR3 DNA is TGCGCCAGCAGCCCATCCGGGGGTGTTAGCTATGGCTACACCTTC. This sequence encodes CASSPSGGVSYGYTF.

This clonotype was seen more than once but under ten times. This chain connects TRBV5-1 to TRBJ1-1, with 9 positions matching TRBD1. Germline loops: CDR1 SGHRS, CDR2 YFSETQ. The junction had 10 bases not matched to a gene; V was cut back by 4 bases and J by 6 bases. The CDR3 length is 15 residues. CDR3: CASSRINRGRAEAFF. In nucleotides, the CDR3 is TGCGCCAGCAGCCGAATTAACAGGGGGCGGGCTGAAGCTTTCTTT.

This clonotype was observed at least ten times. The chain employs TRBV4-1 and TRBJ2-4; no definite D call. Germline CDR1 MGHRA, CDR2 YSYEKL. This CDR3 has 17 amino acids. V gave up 1 base and J gave up 0 bases, with 13 bases separating them. The CDR3 nucleotides are TGCGCCAGCAGCCAAGTCACAGAGACACTAGCCAAAAACATTCAGTACTTC. This gives the protein CASSQVTETLAKNIQYF.

This clonotype was found many times. The junction and the germline gene differ at one end; a read error may be behind it. The chain couples TRBV4-3 to TRBJ1-2; a weak D match, TRBD1 (5 bases). CDR1 LGHNA and CDR2 YSLEER come from the germline V gene. CDR3 length: 14 residues. CDR3 region: CASSQGSKGTPGFF. The CDR3 DNA is TGCGCCAGCAGCCAAGGGTCAAAAGGGACCCCAGGATTCTTC.

This clonotype has more than one count but fewer than ten. J is TRBJ2-3 and V is TRBV7-6; no definite D call. The CDR3 is made up of 15 amino acids. Germline values: CDR1 SGHVS, CDR2 FNYEAQ. Trimming cost V 3 bases and J 4 bases, with 14 bases left between them. CDR3 protein: CASSFAVTGADTQYF. As DNA, the CDR3 is TGTGCCAGCAGCTTCGCAGTAACTGGGGCAGATACGCAGTATTTT.

This clonotype was found a few times. This sequence joins TRBV7-7 and TRBJ2-3; a possible D gene is TRBD1 (6 bases). The CDR3 sequence is 15 residues long. Germline values: CDR1 SSHAT, CDR2 FNYEAQ (reference sequence). The V end lost 0 bases, the J end lost 0 bases, and 7 bases lay between the germline ends. The CDR3 sequence is CASSLAGASTDTQYF. The CDR3, as DNA: TGTGCCAGCAGCTTAGCGGGGGCCAGCACAGATACGCAGTATTTT. Variable domain in full (rest from reference TRBV7-7 and TRBJ2-3): GAGVSQSPRYKVTKRGQDVTLRCDPISSHATLYWYQQALGQGPEFLTYFNYEAQPDKSGLPSDRFSAERPEGSISTLTIQRTEQRDSAMYRCASSLAGASTDTQYFGPGTRLTVL.

This clonotype was found many times. The V gene is TRBV15, the J gene TRBJ1-1; the D is unclear. Germline V gene lookup returns CDR1 LNHNV and CDR2 YYDKDF (reference sequence). There are 15 residues in the CDR3. Deletions cut 0 bases from V and 3 bases from J, with 11 bases between. The CDR3 is CATSRDLGWDTEAFF. CDR3 DNA: TGTGCCACCAGCAGAGACCTGGGGTGGGACACTGAAGCTTTCTTT. The variable domain in full, completed from reference TRBV15 and TRBJ1-1, reads DAMVIQNPRYQVTQFGKPVTLSCSQTLNHNVMYWYQQKSSQAPKLLFHYYDKDFNNEADTPDNFQSRRPNTSFCFLDIRSPGLGDTAMYLCATSRDLGWDTEAFFGQGTRLTVV.

The rearrangement uses TRBV5-1 and TRBJ2-6; D gene ambiguous. V was shortened by 4 bases and J by 0 bases, with 11 bases between the two germline ends. This CDR3 contains 16 residues. CDR1 is SGHRS and CDR2 is YFSETQ in the germline V gene. In DNA, the CDR3 is TGCGCCAGCAGCCGGGCAGTCGTCTCTGGGGCCAACGTCCTGACTTTC. It is translated as CASSRAVVSGANVLTF.

This clonotype was counted only a few times. The chain recombines TRBV6-6 with TRBJ1-5, with TRBD1 as a possible D gene (5 bases). The V end lost 6 bases, the J end lost 12 bases, and 24 bases lay between the germline ends. CDR3 size: 15 residues. Germline CDR1 MNHNY, CDR2 SVGAGI (reference sequence). In DNA, the CDR3 is TGTGCCAGCAGAGAGACGGCGGGGGGTTTGGTGGTCCAGCATTTT. It is translated as CASRETAGGLVVQHF.

This clonotype showed up many times. The chain links TRBV2 to TRBJ2-5; maybe TRBD1 (5 bases). V lost 7 bases and J lost 5, with 8 bases in between. Germline V gene sequence: CDR1 SNHLY, CDR2 FYNNEI. The CDR3 is 11 amino acids. CDR3 DNA sequence: TGTGCCAGCATAGGGGCCGAGACCCAGTACTTC. It is translated as CASIGAETQYF.

This clonotype turned up a few times. The CDR3 spells CSAFWTDSYEQYF. The CDR3 nucleotides read TGCAGTGCTTTTTGGACAGACTCCTACGAGCAGTACTTC. The chain links TRBV20-1 to TRBJ2-7; maybe TRBD1 (6 bases). Looked up from germline, CDR1 is DFQATT and CDR2 is SNEGSKA (reference sequence). V lost 5 bases and J 0 bases, leaving 11 bases between the germline ends. The CDR3 sequence is 13 residues long.

The table lists this clonotype with a few counts. The chain combines TRBV24-1 with TRBJ1-4; no reliable D call. Germline CDR1 and CDR2: KGHDR and SFDVKD. V lost 3 bases to trimming and J lost 4 bases, with 17 bases between them. CDR3 length: 17 amino acids. DNA of the CDR3: TGTGCCACCAGTGATACCCTCGTGGCCCGAATTAATGAAAAACTGTTTTTT. As protein: CATSDTLVARINEKLFF.

In its sample, this clonotype was seen many times. The V call is TRBV6-5, the J call TRBJ2-1, with 11 bases lining up with TRBD2. Germline CDR1 is MNHEY and CDR2 is SVGAGI. J was trimmed by 4 bases and V by 10 bases; bases with no gene match: 9. The length of the CDR3 is 15 residues. CDR3 loop: CAIGLSGGVYNEQFF. The CDR3 region has the DNA TGTGCCATCGGACTTAGCGGGGGGGTTTACAATGAGCAGTTCTTC.